Below are 24 T cell receptor beta chains sequenced from a single sample in a study of cytomegalovirus exposure and HLA in healthy donors. PCR used 60 Vbeta primers and 13 Jbeta primers. Some clones are missing from TCRdb's copy, which holds only in-frame ones; the method was immunoSEQ multiplex PCR. The table lists roughly 110,000 clones, 71% of them singletons, with less than 3.5% in the top ten. Sequencing was done on a sample of PBMCs. The receptors shown here come from a female donor in good health and CMV-seronegative.

In the case of this clone: Distinct nucleotide sequences in the sample also encode this CDR3. The rearrangement uses TRBV11-2 and TRBJ1-1, with a tentative D call TRBD1 (5 bases). CDR3 length equals 14 residues. Germline CDR1 and CDR2: SGHAT and FQNNGV. Trimming removed 3 bases at V and 5 bases at J, with 13 bases between. The CDR3 reads CASSLGQGGTEAFF. The CDR3, as DNA: TGTGCCAGCAGCTTGGGGCAGGGTGGAACTGAAGCTTTCTTT.

This clone occurred once. This chain uses TRBV5-1 with TRBJ2-2; D is unclear. The germline V gene has CDR1 SGHRS and CDR2 YFSETQ. Trimming pared 4 bases from V and 1 base from J, leaving 5 bases between. The CDR3 is 13 residues long. The CDR3 loop is CASSLRNTGELFF. The CDR3 DNA reads as TGCGCCAGCAGCCTCAGGAACACCGGGGAGCTGTTTTTT.

This clone was seen just once. V gene TRBV9 combines with J gene TRBJ2-1; TRBD2 aligns across 8 bases. CDR1 and CDR2 from the germline V gene are SGDLS and YYNGEE. CDR3 length: 15 residues. Trimming cost V 4 bases and J 7 bases; bases outside gene matches: 10. The CDR3: CASSQSGSSGNEQFF. DNA for the CDR3: TGTGCCAGCAGCCAGAGCGGGAGTTCAGGTAATGAGCAGTTCTTC.

In this sample, this clone turned up a few times. The chain joins TRBV5-5 to TRBJ2-1; D is ambiguous. The V and J ends lost 4 bases and 2 bases respectively, with 13 bases between them. Germline lookup yields CDR1 SGHKS and CDR2 YYEKEE (reference sequence). The CDR3 is made up of 15 amino acids. The CDR3 nucleotides are TGTGCCAGCAGCCGCTGGGCGTCGACCTACAATGAGCAGTTCTTC. Encoded protein: CASSRWASTYNEQFF.

The chain joins TRBV27 to TRBJ2-7; D perhaps matches TRBD1 (6 bases). The V gene lost 2 bases and the J gene lost 6 bases, with 11 bases spanning the gap. The CDR3 has 13 amino acids. CDR1 and CDR2 from the germline V gene are MNHEY and SMNVEV (reference sequence). The CDR3 coding sequence is TGTGCCAGCAGTTTAGGGGGCGGTGCCGAGCAGTACTTC. It codes for CASSLGGGAEQYF.

The chain uses TRBV7-2 and TRBJ2-7; D not certain. V lost 6 bases and J lost 0, with 12 bases in between. The CDR3 totals 14 residues. Germline V CDR1 and CDR2: SGHTA, FQGNSA. The CDR3 here is CASRTSAASYEQYF. The CDR3 nucleotides are TGTGCCAGCAGGACCTCGGCGGCCTCCTACGAGCAGTACTTC.

The rearrangement links TRBV9 to TRBJ2-2; maybe TRBD2 (6 bases). V dropped 4 bases and J dropped 4 bases, with 14 bases sitting between them. This CDR3 is built from 15 residues. CDR1 is SGDLS, CDR2 YYNGEE, per germline. The CDR3 reads CASSSRGRGTGELFF. CDR3 sequence (DNA): TGTGCCAGCAGCTCCCGAGGGCGGGGCACCGGGGAGCTGTTTTTT.

This chain uses TRBV7-9 with TRBJ2-7; possibly TRBD1 for D (6 bases). Germline V gives CDR1 SEHNR, CDR2 FQNEAQ (reference sequence). Trimming took off 0 bases at V and 0 bases at J, with 18 bases between the two ends. The CDR3 length is 18 residues. CDR3 DNA sequence: TGTGCCAGCAGCTTAGCGGTGAGTGGGGGCTTGAGCTCCTACGAGCAGTACTTC. Translated, it gives CASSLAVSGGLSSYEQYF.

V gene TRBV12-5 combines with J gene TRBJ2-1; TRBD2 matches at 7 bases. The V segment lost 2 bases and the J segment 7 bases; nucleotides outside the gene matches: 20. Germline CDR1 and CDR2: LGHNT and FRNRAP. CDR3 length: 19 amino acids. The CDR3 region has the DNA TGTGCTAGTGGTTTGTGGGGATGGGGCGGGAGACCCCTCTTGAATGAGCAGTTCTTC. It encodes CASGLWGWGGRPLLNEQFF.

CDR3 bases: TGTGCCATCAGTCGGGAGCCCGGGGAGCTGTTTTTT. As protein: CAISREPGELFF. The V and J genes are TRBV10-3 and TRBJ2-2; possible D gene TRBD2, 6 bases. The CDR3 sequence is 12 residues long. V lost 5 bases and J 6 bases, leaving 7 bases between the germline ends. Germline-derived CDR1 and CDR2 are ENHRY and SYGVKD.

This sequence joins TRBV6-6 and TRBJ2-7; 7 nucleotides match TRBD2. The V gene end was trimmed by 2 bases and the J gene end by 3 bases; junction bases not matched to a gene: 4. Germline V gene data show CDR1 as MNHNY and CDR2 as SVGAGI (reference sequence). This CDR3 comprises 14 residues. Written as DNA, the CDR3 is TGTGCCAGCAGTTACCGCGGGAGTGACTACGAGCAGTACTTC. Translated, it gives CASSYRGSDYEQYF.

This chain links TRBV11-3 with TRBJ2-3, with TRBD2 matching 9 bases. With 5 bases clipped from V and 5 bases from J, the junction kept 5 bases outside the gene matches. Germline V lookup: CDR1 SGHNT, CDR2 YENEEA. The CDR3 extends over 14 amino acids. CDR3 amino acids: CASSHGGRGDTQYF. The CDR3 bases are TGTGCCAGCAGCCATGGCGGGAGGGGAGATACGCAGTATTTT.

A remark on this clone: One end of the junction does not line up with germline, which may come from a read error. This chain links TRBV25-1 with TRBJ2-7; perhaps TRBD1 as D (6 bases). The V gene's germline CDR1 is MGHDK and CDR2 SYGVNS. This CDR3 is 13 amino acids long. CDR3 sequence reads: CASSGTDFYGQYF. DNA of the CDR3: TGTGCCAGCAGTGGGACAGATTTCTACGGGCAGTACTTC.

The chain is built from TRBV5-4 and TRBJ2-7, with 11 bases lining up with TRBD2. The V gene's germline CDR1 is SGHNT and CDR2 YYREEE (reference sequence). Trimming took 0 bases from V and 5 from J; bases not matched to a gene: 10. The CDR3 has 17 residues. The CDR3 sequence: CASSLGDVLAGANEQYF. The CDR3, as DNA: TGTGCCAGCAGCTTGGGGGATGTACTAGCGGGAGCTAACGAGCAGTACTTC.

This chain uses TRBV19 with TRBJ2-1; D is ambiguous. Trimming cost V 3 bases and J 6 bases, with 3 bases left between them. Germline V gene data show CDR1 as LNHDA and CDR2 as SQIVND (reference sequence). The length of the CDR3 is 11 residues. The CDR3 region is CASSMANEQFF. DNA for the CDR3: TGTGCCAGTAGTATGGCCAATGAGCAGTTCTTC.

This clone was picked up a small number of times. The chain is built from TRBV5-1 and TRBJ2-2; D gene uncertain. This CDR3 comprises 13 residues. V was pared by 1 base and J by 4 bases, with 5 bases between. The germline CDR1 and CDR2 sequences are SGHRS and YFSETQ. CDR3 bases: TGCGCCAGCAGCTTGACGGGCACCGGGGAGCTGTTTTTT. Translation gives CASSLTGTGELFF.

This clone came up once. The V and J genes are TRBV19 and TRBJ2-1; D is possibly TRBD2 (6 bases). This CDR3 is 14 amino acids long. V lost 0 bases to trimming and J lost 11 bases, with 14 bases between them. Looked up from germline, CDR1 is LNHDA and CDR2 is SQIVND (reference sequence). In DNA form, the CDR3 reads TGTGCCAGTAGTATAGATACCGGGAGAGGGAAGCAGTTCTTC. It yields the protein CASSIDTGRGKQFF.

The sample holds a few counts of this clone. This chain links TRBV29-1 with TRBJ1-4; 7 nucleotides align to TRBD1. Germline-derived CDR1 and CDR2 are SQVTM and ANQGSEA. V lost 1 base to trimming and J lost 3 bases; unmatched junction nucleotides: 2. The CDR3 sequence is 14 residues long. CDR3 in amino acids: CSVEGTGPNEKLFF. The CDR3 DNA sequence: TGCAGCGTTGAAGGGACAGGCCCTAATGAAAAACTGTTTTTT.

The CDR3 DNA reads TGTGCCAGCAGTTGGGGCCCCACAGCGGGAGCTTTCTTT. Protein sequence: CASSWGPTAGAFF. J is TRBJ1-1 and V is TRBV27, with D possibly being TRBD1 (5 bases). Trimming took off 4 bases at V and 10 bases at J, with 16 bases between the two ends. CDR3 length equals 13 residues. Germline values: CDR1 MNHEY, CDR2 SMNVEV (reference sequence).

The V gene is TRBV6-5, the J gene TRBJ1-2; a weak D match, TRBD1 (6 bases). CDR3 length: 15 residues. From germline, CDR1 is MNHEY and CDR2 SVGAGI. The germline V and J ends were trimmed by 6 bases and 6 bases, with 20 bases remaining between them. The CDR3 sequence is CASSLTPSGVDGYTF. The CDR3 DNA reads as TGTGCCAGCAGCCTCACCCCATCAGGGGTGGATGGCTACACCTTC.

The chain has TRBV29-1 and TRBJ2-7; 9 nucleotides align to TRBD2. Germline V gene data show CDR1 as SQVTM and CDR2 as ANQGSEA. The CDR3 consists of 16 residues. The trim removed 1 base at V and 4 bases at J, leaving 11 bases unmatched. The DNA for the CDR3 is TGCAGCGTTGAAGTAGGGGCTAGCGGGACGAGTTACGAGCAGTACTTC. This sequence encodes CSVEVGASGTSYEQYF.

Only one count was recorded for this clone. This chain connects TRBV2 to TRBJ1-4; unclear D gene. Trimming removed 7 bases at V and 8 bases at J, with 14 bases between. Germline loops: CDR1 SNHLY, CDR2 FYNNEI. CDR3 length: 13 amino acids. The CDR3 DNA is TGTGCCAGCACACTCTCGGGTCTGGAAAAACTGTTTTTT. This gives the protein CASTLSGLEKLFF.

This clone was counted once. The V and J genes are TRBV27 and TRBJ2-3, with 12 bases fitting TRBD2. Germline CDR1 MNHEY, CDR2 SMNVEV (reference sequence). V lost 7 bases, J lost 2 bases, and 4 bases stayed unmatched. The CDR3 has 15 residues. CDR3 DNA: TGTGCCAGCACCCGACTAGCGGGAGTCACAGATACGCAGTATTTT. It specifies CASTRLAGVTDTQYF.

The CDR3 nucleotides are TGTGCCAGCAGCCCTCGGGGGGTAGCCTACAATGAGCAGTTCTTC. Protein sequence: CASSPRGVAYNEQFF. The V and J genes are TRBV5-5 and TRBJ2-1; 7 bases are a match to TRBD2. With 4 bases clipped from V and 2 bases from J, the junction kept 6 bases outside the gene matches. The germline gives CDR1 SGHKS, CDR2 YYEKEE (reference sequence). The CDR3 totals 15 residues.